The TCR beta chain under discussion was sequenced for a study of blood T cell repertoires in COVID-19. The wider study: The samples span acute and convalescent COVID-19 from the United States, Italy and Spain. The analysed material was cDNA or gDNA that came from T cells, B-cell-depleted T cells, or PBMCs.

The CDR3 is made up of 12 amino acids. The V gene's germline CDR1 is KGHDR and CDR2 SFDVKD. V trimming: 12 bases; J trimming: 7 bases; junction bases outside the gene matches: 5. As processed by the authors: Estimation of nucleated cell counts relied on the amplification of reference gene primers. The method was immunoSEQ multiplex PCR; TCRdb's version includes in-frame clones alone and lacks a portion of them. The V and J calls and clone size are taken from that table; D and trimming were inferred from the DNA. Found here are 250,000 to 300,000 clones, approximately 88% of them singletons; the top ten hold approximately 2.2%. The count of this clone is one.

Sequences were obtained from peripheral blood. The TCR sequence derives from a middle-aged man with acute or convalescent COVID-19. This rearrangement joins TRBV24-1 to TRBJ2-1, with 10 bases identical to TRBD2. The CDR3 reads CAPILAGNEQFF. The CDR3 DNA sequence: TGTGCCCCGATACTAGCGGGGAATGAGCAGTTCTTC.